Listed below are T cell receptor beta chains from one sample, sequenced in a study of cytomegalovirus exposure and HLA in healthy donors. The data were produced by immunoSEQ multiplex PCR, yet TCRdb's version contains in-frame clones alone and is incomplete. The table lists about 200,000 clones, roughly 85% of them singletons. Material: PBMCs. Receptors were obtained from a man younger than 35 in good health and CMV-seronegative. CDR3s include the opening cysteine and the closing phenylalanine or tryptophan.

v_call cdr3_aa
TRBV10-3 CAISENPDTIYF
TRBV7-9 CASSLGGRGAENEQYF
TRBV28 CASKMGQGPANYGYTF
TRBV14 CASNPGTGPYEQYF
TRBV29-1 CSVLGLAGETQYF
TRBV28 CASRPPDRNTEAFF
TRBV11-2 CASSSQGSTGELFF
TRBV29-1 CSEETALARKSYEQYF
TRBV6-5 CASQDYRADSYEQYF
TRBV19 CASSLGQGVHEQYF
TRBV6-5 CASSQPGTQETQYF
TRBV28 CASSFPRTSGGNEQFF
TRBV9 CASSDSGGAQVVEQYF
TRBV6-4 CASSDSANYGYTF
TRBV10-3 CAIGGGLAGVGNEQFF
TRBV19 CASTPGQGGSGNQPQHF
TRBV9 CASSVGQGASNEKLFF
TRBV5-6 CASSLSVIYNEQFF
TRBV28 CASSFLFSGRSNNEQFF
TRBV30 CAWSVGGNTEAFF
TRBV5-6 CASSLGHEPHQYF
TRBV5-1 CASSLSGTAKDSPLHF
TRBV6-5 CASRPNSQEGSPLHF
TRBV7-2 CASSLGAGTLVTEAFF
TRBV7-8 CASSLMVVVAGAGGELFF
TRBV7-9 CASSLESTARSYNEQFF
TRBV15 CATSRDLGVNNQPQHF
TRBV5-1 CASSLDSLNTEAFF
TRBV7-6 CASSSQGLANTGELFF
TRBV15 CATSRRTGTGSSPLHF
TRBV13 CASNPSTGGVYEQYF
TRBV2 CASSRDGSSLGTQYF
TRBV6-1 CASSDDLGQLFSGDTQYF
TRBV9 CASSRGLDQPQHF
TRBV4-3 CASSQRTGFDYEQYF
TRBV5-4 CVWTLVWGVDTEAFF
TRBV29-1 CRDWTGRAEQYF
TRBV28 CASSPWTGGSNQPQHF
TRBV7-2 CASSSWTSGSDEQYF
TRBV5-1 CASSPPSVLNTEAFF
TRBV7-9 CASSPRVAGVSYNEQFF
TRBV4-3 CASSQDTGSTYEQYF
TRBV7-2 CASSLDRVRDTQYF
TRBV6-4 CASSDSISGANVLTF
TRBV7-3 CASSSEAAIYEQYF
TRBV5-1 CASSLNFRRALNTEAFF
TRBV29-1 CSVGGAPNQPQHF
TRBV7-9 CASRNEQGYGYTF
TRBV25-1 CASSEAAGGDYNEQFF
TRBV19 CASSAGWDEQYF
TRBV11-1 CASRGGLAGVGDTQYF
TRBV7-2 CASSAYRGQTYGYTF
TRBV28 CASSLRSENSPLHF
TRBV5-4 CASSFDYTDTQYF
TRBV5-1 CASSLGGTSGSAGDTQYF
TRBV11-2 CASSSGINQPQHF
TRBV7-2 CASSFSGNYGYTF
TRBV7-9 CASSLEDGHSYEQYF
TRBV4-2 CASSQGQGFEQYF